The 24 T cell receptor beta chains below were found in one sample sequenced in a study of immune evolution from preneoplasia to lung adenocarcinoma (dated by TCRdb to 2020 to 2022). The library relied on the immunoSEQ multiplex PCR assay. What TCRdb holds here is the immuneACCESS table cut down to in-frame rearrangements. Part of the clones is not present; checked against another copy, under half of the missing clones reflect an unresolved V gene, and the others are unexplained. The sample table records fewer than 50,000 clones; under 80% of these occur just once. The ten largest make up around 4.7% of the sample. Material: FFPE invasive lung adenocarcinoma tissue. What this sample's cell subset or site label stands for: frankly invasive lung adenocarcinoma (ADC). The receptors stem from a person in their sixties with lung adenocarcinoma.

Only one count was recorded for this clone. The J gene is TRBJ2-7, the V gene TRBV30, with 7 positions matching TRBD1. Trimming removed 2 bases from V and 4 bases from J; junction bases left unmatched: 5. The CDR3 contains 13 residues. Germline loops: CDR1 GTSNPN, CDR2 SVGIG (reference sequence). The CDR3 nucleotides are TGTGCCTGGAGTTTGGGACAGCCGTACGAGCAGTACTTC. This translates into CAWSLGQPYEQYF.

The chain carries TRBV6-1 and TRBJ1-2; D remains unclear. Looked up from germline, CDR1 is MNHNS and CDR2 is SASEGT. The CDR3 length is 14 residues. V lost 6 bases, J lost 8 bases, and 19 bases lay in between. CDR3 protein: CASRTETSLGGYTF. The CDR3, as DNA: TGTGCCAGCAGAACCGAGACATCCCTCGGGGGCTACACCTTC.

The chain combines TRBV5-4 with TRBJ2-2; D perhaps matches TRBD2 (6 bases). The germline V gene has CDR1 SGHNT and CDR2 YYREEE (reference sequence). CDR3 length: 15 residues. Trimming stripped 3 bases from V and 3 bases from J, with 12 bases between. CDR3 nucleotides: TGTGCCAGCAGCTCGGGACTTGGGGACACCGGGGAGCTGTTTTTT. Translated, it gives CASSSGLGDTGELFF.

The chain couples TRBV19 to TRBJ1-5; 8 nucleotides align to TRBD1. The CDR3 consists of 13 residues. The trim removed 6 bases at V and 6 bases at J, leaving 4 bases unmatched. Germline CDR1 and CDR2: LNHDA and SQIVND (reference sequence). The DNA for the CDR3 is TGTGCCAGTAGACAGGACAGGGTTCAGCCCCAGCATTTT. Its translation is CASRQDRVQPQHF.

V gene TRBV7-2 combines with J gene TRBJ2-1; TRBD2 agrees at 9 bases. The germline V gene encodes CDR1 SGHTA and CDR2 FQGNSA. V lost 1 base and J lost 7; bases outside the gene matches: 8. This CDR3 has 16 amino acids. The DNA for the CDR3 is TGTGCCAGCAGCTTAGTAGCGGGAGATAAGGGAAATGAGCAGTTCTTC. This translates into CASSLVAGDKGNEQFF.

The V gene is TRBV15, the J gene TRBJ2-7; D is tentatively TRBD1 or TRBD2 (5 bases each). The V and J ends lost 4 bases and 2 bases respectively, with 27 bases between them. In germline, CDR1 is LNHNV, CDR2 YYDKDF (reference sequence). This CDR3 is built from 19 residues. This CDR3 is CATSTGRGYEFVGAYEQYF. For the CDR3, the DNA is TGTGCCACCAGCACAGGCCGGGGTTATGAGTTCGTAGGGGCCTACGAGCAGTACTTC.

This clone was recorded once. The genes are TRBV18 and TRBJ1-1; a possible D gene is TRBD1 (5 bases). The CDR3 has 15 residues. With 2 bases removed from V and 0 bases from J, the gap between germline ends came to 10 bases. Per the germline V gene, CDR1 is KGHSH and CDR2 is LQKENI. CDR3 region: CASSPAGNVNTEAFF. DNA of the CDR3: TGTGCCAGCTCACCAGCAGGGAATGTGAACACTGAAGCTTTCTTT.

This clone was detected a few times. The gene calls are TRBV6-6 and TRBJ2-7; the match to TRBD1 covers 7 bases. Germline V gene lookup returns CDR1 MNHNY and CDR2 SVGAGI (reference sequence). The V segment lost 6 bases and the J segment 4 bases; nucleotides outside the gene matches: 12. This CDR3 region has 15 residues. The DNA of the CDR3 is TGTGCCAGCAGCCAAGGACAGGTGATTTATTACGAGCAGTACTTC. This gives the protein CASSQGQVIYYEQYF.

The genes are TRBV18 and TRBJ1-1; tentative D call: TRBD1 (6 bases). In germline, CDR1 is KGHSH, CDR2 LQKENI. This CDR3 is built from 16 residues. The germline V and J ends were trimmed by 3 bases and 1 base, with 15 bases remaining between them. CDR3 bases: TGTGCCAGCTCACCTTCCTCCCCGACAGGGAACACTGAAGCTTTCTTT. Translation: CASSPSSPTGNTEAFF.

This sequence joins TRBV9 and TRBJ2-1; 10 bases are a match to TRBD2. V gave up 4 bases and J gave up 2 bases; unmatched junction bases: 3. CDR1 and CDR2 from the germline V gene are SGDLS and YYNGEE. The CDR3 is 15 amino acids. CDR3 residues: CASSLTSGTYNEQFF. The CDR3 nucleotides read TGTGCCAGCAGCCTTACTAGCGGGACCTACAATGAGCAGTTCTTC.

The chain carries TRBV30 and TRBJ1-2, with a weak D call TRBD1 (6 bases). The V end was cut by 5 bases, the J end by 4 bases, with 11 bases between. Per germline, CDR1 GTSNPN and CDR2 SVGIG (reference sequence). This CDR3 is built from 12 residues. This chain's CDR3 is CAWGQRAYGYTF. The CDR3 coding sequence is TGTGCCTGGGGACAGCGTGCCTATGGCTACACCTTC. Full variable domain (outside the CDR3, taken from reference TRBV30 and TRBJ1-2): SQTIHQWPATLVQPVGSPLSLECTVEGTSNPNLYWYRQAAGRGLQLLFYSVGIGQISSEVPQNLSASRPQDRQFILSSKKLLLSDSGFYLCAWGQRAYGYTFGSGTRLTVV.

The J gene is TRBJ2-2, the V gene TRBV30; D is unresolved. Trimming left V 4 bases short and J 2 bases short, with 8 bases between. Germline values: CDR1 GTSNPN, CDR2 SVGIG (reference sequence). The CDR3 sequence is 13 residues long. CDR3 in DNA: TGTGCCTGGACCCAGGCTAACACCGGGGAGCTGTTTTTT. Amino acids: CAWTQANTGELFF.

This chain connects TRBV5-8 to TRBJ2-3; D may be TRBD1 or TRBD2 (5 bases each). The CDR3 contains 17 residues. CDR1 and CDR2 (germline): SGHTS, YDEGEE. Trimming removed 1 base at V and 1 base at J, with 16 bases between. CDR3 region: CASSLMRWGRGTDTQYF. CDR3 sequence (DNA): TGTGCCAGCAGCTTGATGCGTTGGGGACGGGGCACAGATACGCAGTATTTT.

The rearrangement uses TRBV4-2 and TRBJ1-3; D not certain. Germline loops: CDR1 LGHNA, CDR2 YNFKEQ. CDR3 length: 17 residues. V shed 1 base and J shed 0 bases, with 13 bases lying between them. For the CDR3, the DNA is TGTGCCAGCAGCCAAGCGGTTACGGGCCTCTCTGGAAACACCATATATTTT. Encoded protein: CASSQAVTGLSGNTIYF.

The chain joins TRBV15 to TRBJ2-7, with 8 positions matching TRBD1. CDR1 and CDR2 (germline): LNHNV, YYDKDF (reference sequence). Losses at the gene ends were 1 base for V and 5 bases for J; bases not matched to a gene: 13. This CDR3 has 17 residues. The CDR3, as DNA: TGTGCCACCAGCAGAGCACCCCAGGGGGCGGGCCGTGACGAGCAGTACTTC. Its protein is CATSRAPQGAGRDEQYF.

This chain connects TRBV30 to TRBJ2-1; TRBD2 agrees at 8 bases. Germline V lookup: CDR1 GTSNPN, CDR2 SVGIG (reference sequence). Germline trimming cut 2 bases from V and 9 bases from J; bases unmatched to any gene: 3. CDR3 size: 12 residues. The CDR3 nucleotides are TGTGCCTGGAGTACTAGCGGCGGTGAGCAGTTCTTC. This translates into CAWSTSGGEQFF. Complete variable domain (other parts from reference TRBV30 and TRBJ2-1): SQTIHQWPATLVQPVGSPLSLECTVEGTSNPNLYWYRQAAGRGLQLLFYSVGIGQISSEVPQNLSASRPQDRQFILSSKKLLLSDSGFYLCAWSTSGGEQFFGPGTRLTVL.

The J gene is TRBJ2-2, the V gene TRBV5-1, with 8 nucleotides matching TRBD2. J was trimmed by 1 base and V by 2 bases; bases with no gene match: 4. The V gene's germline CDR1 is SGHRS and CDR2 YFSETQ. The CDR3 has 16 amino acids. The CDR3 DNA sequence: TGCGCCAGCAGCTTCTTAGCGGGGATGAACACCGGGGAGCTGTTTTTT. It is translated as CASSFLAGMNTGELFF.

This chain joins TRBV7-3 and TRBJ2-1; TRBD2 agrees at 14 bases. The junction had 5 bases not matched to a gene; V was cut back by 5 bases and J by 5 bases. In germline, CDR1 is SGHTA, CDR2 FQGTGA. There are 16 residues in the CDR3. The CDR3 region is CASSRLAGGHNNEQFF. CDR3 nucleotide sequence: TGTGCCAGCAGCCGACTAGCGGGAGGGCACAACAATGAGCAGTTCTTC.

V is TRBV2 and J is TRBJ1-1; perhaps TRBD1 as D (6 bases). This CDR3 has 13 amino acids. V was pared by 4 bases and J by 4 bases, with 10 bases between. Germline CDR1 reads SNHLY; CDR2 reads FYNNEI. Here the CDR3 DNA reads TGTGCCAGCAGTGGACGCAGGGGCACTGAAGCTTTCTTT. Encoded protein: CASSGRRGTEAFF.

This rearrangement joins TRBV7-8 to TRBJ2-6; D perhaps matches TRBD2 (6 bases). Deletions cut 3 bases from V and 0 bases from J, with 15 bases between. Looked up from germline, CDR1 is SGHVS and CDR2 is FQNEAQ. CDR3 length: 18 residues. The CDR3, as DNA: TGTGCCAGCAGCTTGCCGGGACTGGACCACTCTGGGGCCAACGTCCTGACTTTC. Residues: CASSLPGLDHSGANVLTF.

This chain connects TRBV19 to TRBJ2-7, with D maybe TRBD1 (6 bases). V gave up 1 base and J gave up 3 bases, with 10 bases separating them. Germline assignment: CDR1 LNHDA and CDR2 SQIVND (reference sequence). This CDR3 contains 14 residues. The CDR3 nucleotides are TGTGCCAGTAGTATAGCCGGACAGAGCTACGAGCAGTACTTC. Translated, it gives CASSIAGQSYEQYF.

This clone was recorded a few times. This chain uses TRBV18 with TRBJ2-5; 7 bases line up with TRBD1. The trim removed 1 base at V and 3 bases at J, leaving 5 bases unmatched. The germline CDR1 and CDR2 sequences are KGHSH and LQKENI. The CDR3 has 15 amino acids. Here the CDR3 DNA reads TGTGCCAGCTCACCACTAAGGGGGCGAGAAGAGACCCAGTACTTC. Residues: CASSPLRGREETQYF.

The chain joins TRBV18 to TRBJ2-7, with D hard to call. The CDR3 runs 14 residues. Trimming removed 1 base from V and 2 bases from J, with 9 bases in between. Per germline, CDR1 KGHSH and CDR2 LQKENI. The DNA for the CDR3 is TGTGCCAGCTCACCACGCGCCAAGACCTACGAGCAGTACTTC. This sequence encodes CASSPRAKTYEQYF.

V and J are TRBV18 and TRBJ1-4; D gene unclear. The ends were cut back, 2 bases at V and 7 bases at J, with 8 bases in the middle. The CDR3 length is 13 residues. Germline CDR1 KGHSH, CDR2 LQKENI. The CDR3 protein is CASSPAGSEKLFF. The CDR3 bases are TGTGCCAGCTCACCAGCGGGGTCTGAAAAACTGTTTTTT. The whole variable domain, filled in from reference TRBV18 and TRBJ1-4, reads NAGVMQNPRHLVRRRGQEARLRCSPMKGHSHVYWYRQLPEEGLKFMVYLQKENIIDESGMPKERFSAEFPKEGPSILRIQQVVRGDSAAYFCASSPAGSEKLFFGSGTQLSVL.